A single sample gave rise to the 25 T cell receptor beta chains below, sequenced in a study of blood T cell repertoires in COVID-19. Profiled with immunoSEQ multiplex PCR; TCRdb holds only in-frame clones, not every one. The table includes around 190,000 clones, approximately 80% detected once. Sequences were obtained from peripheral blood. Source of these receptors: a human donor in a cohort sampled during active COVID-19.

This sequence joins TRBV19 and TRBJ1-5; the D is unclear. The germline CDR1 and CDR2 sequences are LNHDA and SQIVND (reference sequence). The CDR3 runs to 14 residues. Trimming pared 3 bases from V and 5 bases from J, leaving 11 bases between. This CDR3 reads CASSIGVAYQPQHF. CDR3 DNA: TGTGCCAGTAGTATCGGGGTTGCTTATCAGCCCCAGCATTTT.

The rearrangement links TRBV10-2 to TRBJ1-1; TRBD1 matches at 9 bases. The CDR3 is 14 residues long. In germline, CDR1 is WSHSY, CDR2 SAAADI. With 8 bases clipped from V and 7 bases from J, the junction kept 11 bases outside the gene matches. CDR3 sequence (DNA): TGCGCCAGCGGGACCGGGACAGGGTGGAATGAAGCTTTCTTT. Protein sequence: CASGTGTGWNEAFF.

This chain uses TRBV7-8 with TRBJ1-1; TRBD1 might be the D (5 bases). Germline V gene lookup returns CDR1 SGHVS and CDR2 FQNEAQ. Trimming took 1 base from V and 6 from J, leaving 9 bases between them. The CDR3 consists of 13 residues. CDR3 loop: CASSLDWGAEAFF. In nucleotides, the CDR3 is TGTGCCAGCAGCTTAGATTGGGGGGCTGAAGCTTTCTTT. The variable domain in full, completed from reference TRBV7-8 and TRBJ1-1, reads GAGVSQSPRYKVAKRGQDVALRCDPISGHVSLFWYQQALGQGPEFLTYFQNEAQLDKSGLPSDRFFAERPEGSVSTLKIQRTQQEDSAVYLCASSLDWGAEAFFGQGTRLTVV.

The J gene is TRBJ2-1, the V gene TRBV10-3; TRBD2 agrees at 8 bases. Germline V gene lookup returns CDR1 ENHRY and CDR2 SYGVKD. This CDR3 has 14 amino acids. J was trimmed by 6 bases and V by 4 bases; bases with no gene match: 5. The CDR3 region has the DNA TGTGCCATCAGTGGGGGTAGCGGGACCAATGAGCAGTTCTTC. This sequence encodes CAISGGSGTNEQFF.

This chain links TRBV19 with TRBJ2-2; 10 bases agree with TRBD2. V lost 4 bases to trimming and J lost 4 bases; unmatched junction nucleotides: 9. The CDR3 runs 17 residues. CDR1 LNHDA and CDR2 SQIVND come from the germline V gene (reference sequence). The CDR3 region is CASSRLLAGVLTGELFF. The CDR3 nucleotides read TGTGCCAGTAGTAGGCTTCTAGCGGGGGTCCTCACCGGGGAGCTGTTTTTT.

In nucleotides, the CDR3 is TGTGCCAGTAGTACAGCGGGACTATCCGAAACAAGCTCCTACGAGCAGTACTTC. Residues: CASSTAGLSETSSYEQYF. V is TRBV19 and J is TRBJ2-7; 7 bases are shared with TRBD2. Germline CDR1 is LNHDA and CDR2 is SQIVND (reference sequence). This CDR3 comprises 18 residues. With V trimmed by 4 bases and J by 0 bases, 15 bases remained unmatched.

CDR3 sequence: CASSQDRSGSPYNEQFF. The CDR3 region has the DNA TGCGCCAGCAGCCAAGATCGGAGCGGGAGCCCCTACAATGAGCAGTTCTTC. The rearrangement uses TRBV4-3 and TRBJ2-1; TRBD2 aligns across 8 bases. This CDR3 has 17 amino acids. The germline V gene has CDR1 LGHNA and CDR2 YSLEER. Losses at the gene ends were 0 bases for V and 2 bases for J; bases not matched to a gene: 6.

V and J are TRBV7-9 and TRBJ2-1, with D unresolved. The V and J ends lost 6 bases and 7 bases respectively, with 13 bases between them. The CDR3 totals 13 residues. CDR1 and CDR2 from the germline V gene are SEHNR and FQNEAQ (reference sequence). The CDR3 DNA is TGTGCCAGCAGTCTAAATGGTTTTAATGAGCAGTTCTTC. Its protein product is CASSLNGFNEQFF.

This chain links TRBV2 with TRBJ2-7; 7 bases line up with TRBD1. The CDR3 consists of 13 residues. Germline V gene data show CDR1 as SNHLY and CDR2 as FYNNEI. V trimming: 4 bases; J trimming: 2 bases; junction bases outside the gene matches: 2. The CDR3 loop is CASSGQGPYEQYF. The CDR3 nucleotides are TGTGCCAGCAGTGGACAGGGCCCCTACGAGCAGTACTTC.

The chain joins TRBV6-2 or TRBV6-3 to TRBJ2-4; D gene uncertain. From germline, CDR1 is MNHEY and CDR2 SVGEGT. V lost 6 bases and J lost 1, with 13 bases in between. This CDR3 has 15 amino acids. The CDR3 loop reads CASSLVVSAKNIQYF. The CDR3 nucleotides are TGTGCCAGCAGCCTAGTAGTTAGCGCCAAAAACATTCAGTACTTC.

Notes on this clone: Other DNA sequences in this sample translate to the same CDR3. The chain links TRBV5-6 to TRBJ2-7, with D possibly matching TRBD1 (5 bases). V was pared by 2 bases and J by 4 bases, with 7 bases between. The CDR3 has 12 residues. Germline loops: CDR1 SGHDT, CDR2 YYEEEE. CDR3 residues: CASSLRGYEQYF. CDR3 DNA: TGTGCCAGCAGCTTAAGGGGTTACGAGCAGTACTTC.

V is TRBV29-1 and J is TRBJ1-1; 7 positions agree with TRBD1. The V gene end was trimmed by 7 bases and the J gene end by 1 base; junction bases not matched to a gene: 6. In germline, CDR1 is SQVTM, CDR2 ANQGSEA. The CDR3 is 13 residues long. In nucleotides, the CDR3 is TGCAGCGCGAGGACAGGAGAGAACACTGAAGCTTTCTTT. Protein: CSARTGENTEAFF. Combining the CDR3 with reference TRBV29-1 and TRBJ1-1 gives the whole variable domain SAVISQKPSRDICQRGTSLTIQCQVDSQVTMMFWYRQQPGQSLTLIATANQGSEATYESGFVIDKFPISRPNLTFSTLTVSNMSPEDSSIYLCSARTGENTEAFFGQGTRLTVV.

The CDR3 DNA reads as TGTGCCAGCAGGGCCGAGGGGAGGGAGACCCAGTACTTC. Protein product: CASRAEGRETQYF. The chain carries TRBV2 and TRBJ2-5; D perhaps matches TRBD2 (6 bases). V was shortened by 6 bases and J by 5 bases, with 13 bases between the two germline ends. Germline CDR1 is SNHLY and CDR2 is FYNNEI. CDR3 length equals 13 residues.

The DNA for the CDR3 is TGTGCCAGCAGTGGGCCGGGACTCAGCTCCTATAATTCACCCCTCCACTTT. Amino acid sequence: CASSGPGLSSYNSPLHF. V is TRBV6-1 and J is TRBJ1-6, with a weak D call TRBD1 (5 bases). Germline V gene data show CDR1 as MNHNS and CDR2 as SASEGT. This CDR3 is built from 17 residues. Trimming took 4 bases from V and 0 from J, leaving 13 bases between them.

The J gene is TRBJ1-2, the V gene TRBV7-9; D not resolved. The CDR3 is made up of 14 amino acids. Germline-derived CDR1 and CDR2 are SEHNR and FQNEAQ (reference sequence). V was pared by 5 bases and J by 3 bases, with 13 bases between. The CDR3 DNA reads TGTGCCAGCAGCCAGGCGGGGAACCACTATGGCTACACCTTC. Amino acid sequence: CASSQAGNHYGYTF.

This clone was found a few times. The chain uses TRBV7-2 and TRBJ2-7; 9 bases are a match to TRBD1. The germline V gene has CDR1 SGHTA and CDR2 FQGNSA. This CDR3 contains 15 residues. V dropped 4 bases and J dropped 2; count of bases not matched to a gene: 6. CDR3: CASSSAGQGPYEQYF. CDR3 DNA: TGTGCCAGCAGCTCAGCGGGACAGGGACCCTACGAGCAGTACTTC.

The rearrangement links TRBV10-1 to TRBJ1-5; 9 nucleotides line up with TRBD1. Germline V gene lookup returns CDR1 WNHNN and CDR2 SYGVQD (reference sequence). The CDR3 is 17 amino acids. J gave up 0 bases and V 6 bases, and 9 bases lay outside the gene matches. The CDR3 sequence: CASRATGGPYSNQPQHF. CDR3 sequence (DNA): TGCGCCAGCAGGGCGACAGGGGGACCTTATAGCAATCAGCCCCAGCATTTT.

This clone was recorded a few times. The V and J genes are TRBV6-6 and TRBJ2-7, with a possible D match to TRBD2 (6 bases). Germline values: CDR1 MNHNY, CDR2 SVGAGI (reference sequence). The CDR3 runs to 12 residues. Trimming left V 8 bases short and J 3 bases short, with 11 bases between. This chain's CDR3 is CASGPGGYEQYF. The CDR3, as DNA: TGTGCCAGCGGACCCGGGGGCTACGAGCAGTACTTC.

With regard to this clone: The junction departs from the called germline gene at one end, perhaps through a read error. The chain has TRBV7-7 and TRBJ2-5; D is possibly TRBD2 (6 bases). The germline CDR1 and CDR2 sequences are SSHAT and FNYEAQ (reference sequence). The CDR3 contains 17 residues. The CDR3 region is CASSLNIPSGTPATQYF. DNA of the CDR3: TGTGCTAGCAGCTTAAACATCCCGTCCGGGACTCCAGCGACCCAGTACTTC. Combining the CDR3 with reference TRBV7-7 and TRBJ2-5 gives the whole variable domain GAGVSQSPRYKVTKRGQDVTLRCDPISSHATLYWYQQALGQGPEFLTYFNYEAQPDKSGLPSDRFSAERPEGSISTLTIQRTEQRDSAMYRCASSLNIPSGTPATQYFGPGTRLLVL.

This clone showed up just a few times. This chain connects TRBV28 to TRBJ2-2; 9 bases map to TRBD1. The junction had 6 bases not matched to a gene; V was cut back by 6 bases and J by 4 bases. Germline CDR1 MDHEN, CDR2 SYDVKM. The CDR3 runs 15 residues. The CDR3: CASRAGTGITGELFF. The DNA for the CDR3 is TGTGCCAGCAGAGCCGGGACAGGGATCACCGGGGAGCTGTTTTTT.

The chain couples TRBV24-1 to TRBJ1-5, with 12 bases lining up with TRBD1. V lost 9 bases, J lost 0 bases, and 11 bases stayed unmatched. In germline, CDR1 is KGHDR, CDR2 SFDVKD. The CDR3 loop spans 18 amino acids. CDR3 bases: TGTGCCACCTCAACCGGGACAGGGGGCACCTATAGCAATCAGCCCCAGCATTTT. Translating gives CATSTGTGGTYSNQPQHF.

In its sample, this clone was seen a few times. This chain links TRBV7-2 with TRBJ1-2; tentatively, D is TRBD1 (6 bases). Between the trimmed V and J ends, which lost 5 bases and 8 bases, there was a span of 21 bases. The CDR3 covers 15 residues. Germline-derived CDR1 and CDR2 are SGHTA and FQGNSA. The CDR3 here is CASSDATGTQRGYTF. For the CDR3, the DNA is TGTGCCAGCAGCGATGCCACCGGGACACAGAGGGGCTACACCTTC.

The chain has TRBV5-1 and TRBJ2-7; 7 bases match TRBD1. J lost 0 bases, V lost 4 bases, and 7 bases had no gene match. In germline, CDR1 is SGHRS, CDR2 YFSETQ. There are 15 residues in the CDR3. The CDR3 DNA follows: TGCGCCAGCAGCCCGGACAGGTCCGTCTCCTACGAGCAGTACTTC. Translation: CASSPDRSVSYEQYF.

The table lists this clone with a count of one. V gene TRBV28 combines with J gene TRBJ1-5, with no clear D. The CDR3 runs to 12 residues. Germline V gene data show CDR1 as MDHEN and CDR2 as SYDVKM. V shed 6 bases and J shed 8 bases, with 11 bases lying between them. The DNA of the CDR3 is TGTGCCAGCAGAGGAGGGAGAGAGCCCCAGCATTTT. It is translated as CASRGGREPQHF. Combining the CDR3 with reference TRBV28 and TRBJ1-5 gives the whole variable domain DVKVTQSSRYLVKRTGEKVFLECVQDMDHENMFWYRQDPGLGLRLIYFSYDVKMKEKGDIPEGYSVSREKKERFSLILESASTNQTSMYLCASRGGREPQHFGDGTRLSIL.

This chain joins TRBV19 and TRBJ2-3, with D hard to call. V gave up 0 bases and J gave up 6 bases, with 13 bases separating them. Per the germline V gene, CDR1 is LNHDA and CDR2 is SQIVND (reference sequence). The CDR3 is made up of 15 amino acids. CDR3 DNA sequence: TGTGCCAGTAGTATAGATCCCCCAGGCCCGGATACGCAGTATTTT. Protein sequence: CASSIDPPGPDTQYF.